The present entry profiles one TCR beta chain with its context. What it recognizes is unknown. The source of the sample is a study of OX40 agonist ivuxolimab in advanced cancers. Points from the study as a whole: By week 6 at 0.1 to 3.0 mg/kg, blood CD4+ and CD8+ T cells had expanded clonally. Among the lowest peripheral clonal expansion occurred in 0.1-3.0 mg/kg partial responders.

Trimming pared 4 bases from V and 4 bases from J, leaving 16 bases between. The CDR3 is made up of 15 amino acids. Germline lookup yields CDR1 LNHDA and CDR2 SQIVND (reference sequence). Patients had blood sampled at baseline and again on cycle 4 day 1 and cycle 7 day 1. TCRdb keeps only in-frame clones here, not all; method: immunoSEQ multiplex PCR. The table includes more than 80,000 clones, nearly 90% detected once. Sample: CD4+ or CD8+ T cells sorted from blood, taken in a trial of the OX40 agonist ivuxolimab. This clonotype originated in an adult with an advanced solid tumor such as melanoma, head and neck, liver or kidney cancer. V is TRBV19 and J is TRBJ1-2, with D possibly TRBD1 on 6 matching bases. The CDR3 DNA follows: TGTGCCAGTAGTACCTCTGGGGGGGGCTTCTATGGCTACACCTTC. Amino acid sequence: CASSTSGGGFYGYTF. The full variable domain, its missing parts supplied by reference TRBV19 and TRBJ1-2, is DGGITQSPKYLFRKEGQNVTLSCEQNLNHDAMYWYRQDPGQGLRLIYYSQIVNDFQKGDIAEGYSVSREKKESFPLTVTSAQKNPTAFYLCASSTSGGGFYGYTFGSGTRLTVV.